The TCR beta chain described here comes from a study of beta chain features in type 1 diabetes. General study results and limits: Patients showed naive, central memory and Treg TCRB repertoires that appeared more similar than those of healthy donors. Among patients with Type 1 diabetes, TCRB CDR3s were moderately but significantly shorter in every one of the four CD4+ subsets.

The whole isolated RNA underwent reverse transcription, so sequencing captured expressed TCRB transcripts. TCRdb's table, derived via immunoSEQ multiplex PCR, lists solely in-frame clones and lacks some. Among roughly 350,000 clones listed, over 9% were seen once. This clone has only a few counts. The antigen is undetermined. Per donor, one heparinised blood draw averaged about 116 mL. This clonotype was obtained from a man younger than 45 with type 1 diabetes. Sample: central memory CD4+ T cells from blood.

Here the CDR3 DNA reads TGTGCCTCCGGGACTAGCGGGAACACCGGGGAGCTGTTTTTT. Translated, it gives CASGTSGNTGELFF. The chain carries TRBV5-8 and TRBJ2-2; 11 bases line up with TRBD2. The CDR3 runs to 14 residues. Germline trimming cut 10 bases from V and 1 base from J; bases unmatched to any gene: 3. CDR1 and CDR2 (germline): SGHTS, YDEGEE.